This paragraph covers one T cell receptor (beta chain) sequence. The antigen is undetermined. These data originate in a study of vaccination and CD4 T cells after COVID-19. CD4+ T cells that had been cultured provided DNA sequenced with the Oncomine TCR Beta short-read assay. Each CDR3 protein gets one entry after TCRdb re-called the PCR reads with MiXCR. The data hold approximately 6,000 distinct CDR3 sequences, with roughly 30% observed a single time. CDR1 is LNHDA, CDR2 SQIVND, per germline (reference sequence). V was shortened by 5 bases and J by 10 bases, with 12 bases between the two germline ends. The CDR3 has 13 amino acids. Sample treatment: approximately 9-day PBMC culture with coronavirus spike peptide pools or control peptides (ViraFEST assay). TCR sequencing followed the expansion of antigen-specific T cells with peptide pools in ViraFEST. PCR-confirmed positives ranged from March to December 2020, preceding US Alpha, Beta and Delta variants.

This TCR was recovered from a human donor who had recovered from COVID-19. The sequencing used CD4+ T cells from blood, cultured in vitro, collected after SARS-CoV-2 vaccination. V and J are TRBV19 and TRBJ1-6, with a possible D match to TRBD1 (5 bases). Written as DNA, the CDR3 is TGTGCCAGTAGTCGGCAGGGCCAATCACCCCTCCACTTT. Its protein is CASSRQGQSPLHF.